The present T cell receptor beta chain was sequenced within a study of T cells in localized non-small cell lung cancer. This table comes from immunoSEQ multiplex PCR, and its TCRdb copy is limited to in-frame clones, with some not included. The table includes 65,000 or so clones, 81% detected once. Remarks on this clone: Its matching antigen is unknown.

Study-level findings and limits: Higher blood T cell density tracked longer overall survival. Adjacent lung held a median roughly 54 of the top 100 tumor clones.

CDR3 length: 14 residues. The germline V gene encodes CDR1 SGHVS and CDR2 FQNEAQ. V dropped 5 bases and J dropped 1 base, with 8 bases sitting between them. Sequencing used PBMCs, obtained before any cancer treatment. This receptor was obtained from a man between 40 and 70 years old with stage II lung adenocarcinoma. J is TRBJ1-4 and V is TRBV7-8; no firm D call. DNA of the CDR3: TGTGCCAGCAGCCGAGGGAGAACTAATGAAAAACTGTTTTTT. It translates to CASSRGRTNEKLFF.